The entry below describes one T cell receptor (beta chain). Method: immunoSEQ multiplex PCR; TCRdb's copy keeps in-frame clones and lacks some. The table has some 250,000 clones, approximately 88% seen once. This sample is part of a study of blood T cell repertoires in COVID-19. The J segment lost 8 bases and the V segment lost 3 bases, leaving 12 bases of the junction unmatched. Germline CDR1 and CDR2: KGHSH and LQKENI. This CDR3 spans 16 amino acids. The TCR comes from a middle-aged man with acute or convalescent COVID-19. Sequenced sample: peripheral blood. The chain joins TRBV18 to TRBJ2-2, with 7 bases lining up with TRBD2. CDR3 loop: CASSPMGLSPLGELFF. The CDR3 region has the DNA TGTGCCAGCTCACCGATGGGACTATCCCCTTTAGGGGAGCTGTTTTTT.